The clone carrying this T cell receptor (beta chain) was counted at least ten times. Its antigen is still unknown. TCRdb reanalysed the 5' RACE reads using MiXCR and keeps one entry per CDR3 protein. The table includes over 150,000 distinct CDR3 sequences, around a sixth detected once. The data stem from a study of CD8 T cells in ankylosing spondylitis. Study-level findings and limits: Previous work reported some of these motif variants in the synovial fluid and blood of reactive arthritis.

Trimming removed 1 base from V and 2 bases from J; junction bases left unmatched: 13. The germline CDR1 and CDR2 sequences are DFQATT and SNEGSKA (reference sequence). This CDR3 is 18 amino acids long. The sequence was collected from a male donor aged 10 to 30 with ankylosing spondylitis or in good health (not recorded which). J is TRBJ2-7 and V is TRBV20-1, with 11 nucleotides matching TRBD2. Sample: blood, either unsorted or a sorted T cell fraction (not recorded which). The CDR3 here is CSARVSRLAGGTTYEQYF. The CDR3 DNA reads TGCAGTGCTAGAGTATCTCGGCTAGCGGGAGGTACGACCTACGAGCAGTACTTC.